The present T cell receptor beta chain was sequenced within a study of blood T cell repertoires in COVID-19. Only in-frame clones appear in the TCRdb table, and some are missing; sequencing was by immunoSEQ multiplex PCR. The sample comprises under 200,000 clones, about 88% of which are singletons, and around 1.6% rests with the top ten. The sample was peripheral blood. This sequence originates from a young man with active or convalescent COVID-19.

CDR3 in amino acids: CASSLDDGLTGDQPQHF. The DNA for the CDR3 is TGTGCCAGCAGCTTAGACGATGGACTGACCGGGGATCAGCCCCAGCATTTT. V gene TRBV7-9 combines with J gene TRBJ1-5; D is unresolved. Germline loops: CDR1 SEHNR, CDR2 FQNEAQ (reference sequence). V was pared by 1 base and J by 5 bases, with 18 bases between. The CDR3 is 17 residues long.